This TCR beta chain comes out of a study of blood T cell repertoires in COVID-19. Study summary: PBMCs, B-cell-depleted T cells, or T cells provided the cDNA or gDNA that made up the material.

Germline assignment: CDR1 SGDLS and CDR2 YYNGEE. The CDR3 is made up of 18 amino acids. After removal of 2 bases from V and 4 bases from J, the junction contained 14 bases not matched to a gene. In terms of age and location, participants ranged from about 18 to 89 years and lived in 24 US areas. Two consecutive negative NP/OP PCR tests, clearance, or resolved symptoms defined Cohort 3 recovery. TCRdb keeps only in-frame clones here, not all; method: immunoSEQ multiplex PCR. The repertoire has about 140,000 clones, approximately 79% of them found once; the top ten carry 2.5% to 3%. The chain joins TRBV9 to TRBJ2-5; TRBD1 matches at 10 bases. The specimen sequenced was PBMCs or T cells enriched from blood (not recorded which). This TCR was sampled from a woman between 50 and 59 years old who had recovered from COVID-19. The DNA of the CDR3 is TGTGCCAGCAGCGTCGGTCGTCGGACAGGGGGTACGGGAGAGACCCAGTACTTC. Its protein product is CASSVGRRTGGTGETQYF.